This T cell receptor (beta chain) was captured in a study of Ad26.COV2.S vaccination and SARS-CoV-2 variants (dated by TCRdb to about 2021). Study-level background: Vaccine-arm donors came from COV1001, a multicentre, randomized, double-blind, placebo-controlled phase I-IIa trial of Ad26.COV2.S in healthy adults. TCRbeta repertoire sequencing was used to assess the specificity and breadth of SARS-CoV-2-reactive T cell receptors after Ad26.COV2.S vaccination. A total of 32 samples were included in the TCR-sequenced set, comprising roughly 19 Ad26.COV2.S vaccine recipients, 5 placebo recipients and 8 SARS-CoV-2 convalescent individuals. Investigators did not know the trial group allocation while performing experiments and assessing outcomes. Ad26.COV2.S was given intramuscularly at 5x10^10 or 1x10^11 viral particles, as a single shot or as two shots 56 days apart. Participants in the trial were split at random into five groups of five each, receiving low-dose or high-dose Ad26.COV2.S once or twice, or else placebo on both occasions. Overall study results and their limits: Comparable non-spike TCR breadth was observed between vaccine and placebo recipients, consistent with only spike being contained in the vaccine. Comparing responses between vaccine doses or regimens was not something the study was powered to do. It was noted by the authors that total T cell responses may have been underestimated by the TCR breadth and depth analyses. Spike-specific TCR breadth was higher in Ad26.COV2.S recipients than in placebo recipients (P = 0.0014). Substantial breadth of spike-specific CD8+ and CD4+ T cell responses was reported after vaccination.

Taken from the germline V gene, the CDR1 and CDR2 loops are SQVTM and ANQGSEA. The V and J ends are trimmed by 6 bases and 7 bases, leaving 10 bases between them. The CDR3 covers 12 residues, taking in both the cysteine and the phenylalanine. Left in the record is the CDR3 DNA by itself, 36 bases read in frame from the first base. As to this clone: Its recognized antigen is unknown. Base qualities were left out, and no much larger clone turns up one base away.

The immunoSEQ Assay was the method used to sequence TCRbeta CDR3 regions. After extraction, genomic DNA underwent amplification by bias-controlled multiplex PCR, followed by high-throughput sequencing. The authors processed their data as follows. To quantify the absolute abundance of every unique TCRbeta CDR3 region, sequences were collapsed and filtered. T cell fraction was estimated by normalizing TCRbeta template counts to usable DNA, which was measured by amplifying reference genes present in all nucleated cells. Repertoire TCRs were annotated as SARS-CoV-2-specific when V gene, CDR3 amino acid sequence and J gene were exactly matched to a known reactive TCR set. MIRA supplied the reference SARS-CoV-2 TCR set, which was filtered for enrichment in COVID-19-positive ImmuneCODE repertoires so that public or cross-reactive TCRs were removed. Using the MIRA antigens, annotated TCRs were further analysed by specific ORF or by position within an ORF. Breadth was defined as annotated unique rearrangements over total unique productive rearrangements; depth was the summed frequency of those rearrangements. TCR breadth was compared between groups using two-sided Wilcoxon rank-sum tests. The source is immuneACCESS, and TCRdb retained only in-frame sequences with V and J called. Part of the clones is not carried over; for the studies checked, unresolved V genes explain less than half of this, and the remainder is unexplained. V and J calls and clone size are those listed in that table; D and trimming were worked out from the DNA. The sample data list 350,000 to 450,000 clones, and 80% to 95% of these were observed just once. The biggest ten clones account for more than 1.5% of the sample.

The treatment or condition label for this specimen denotes: around 19 received Ad26.COV2.S at low or high dose, single or two shots; 5 received placebo; per-sample allocation not given. Repertoires of vaccine and placebo recipients were sequenced from samples collected on day 63 after the first injection. Between 29 July and 7 August 2020, Cohort 1b enrolled about 27 adults aged 18-55 years at one site in Boston, USA. Ad26.COV2.S was a replication-incompetent adenovirus type 26 vector expressing a prefusion-stabilized SARS-CoV-2 spike protein from the original Wuhan strain. Here the chain combines TRBV29-1 and TRBJ1-6; no D gene is confidently identified. Material: peripheral blood, obtained in a trial of Ad26.COV2.S vaccine versus placebo. The TCR was taken from a person aged 18-65 years who received the Ad26.COV2.S COVID-19 vaccine or a placebo. The CDR3 protein: CSVRIGNSPLHF. The DNA sequence is given as TGCAGCGTCCGAATTGGGAATTCACCCCTCCACTTT.